A selection of T cell receptor beta chains follows, all from one sample in a study of T cells in Graves' hyperthyroidism and ophthalmopathy. TCRdb reprocessed the multiplex PCR reads with MiXCR, giving one entry per CDR3 protein. Here the sample spans 500,000 to 650,000 distinct CDR3 sequences, roughly 15% being singletons. The sample comprised blood. The receptors were sampled from a woman between 50 and 59 years old with Graves' ophthalmopathy. Both conserved end residues are part of each CDR3. A D gene is named only where the DNA matches it firmly. Size is stated for part of the rows, as once, few or many counts, or as a class when the clone is expanded.

>TRBJ1-4|TRBD1|many|TRBV2
TGTGCCAGCAGCGGAGACAGGGGAAAACTGTTTTTT
CASSGDRGKLFF
>TRBJ2-1|-|-|TRBV5-1
TGCGCCAGCAGCTTGCTGGGGAGCGAAAATGAGCAGTTCTTC
CASSLLGSENEQFF
>TRBJ2-1|-|-|TRBV6-2/TRBV6-3
TGTGCCAGCAGTTCAGGACGGGAGTTAAACTACAATGAGCAGTTCTTC
CASSSGRELNYNEQFF
>TRBJ1-1|-|many|TRBV28
TGTGCCAGCAGCTTCGGGGGGCGCAACACTGAAGCTTTCTTT
CASSFGGRNTEAFF
>TRBJ2-7|TRBD1|many|TRBV20-1
TGCAGTGCTAGTCAGGGGGTTTACGAGCAGTACTTC
CSASQGVYEQYF
>TRBJ2-3|-|many|TRBV28
TGTGCCAGCAGCCCGGCAGGCAGTGGTAACACAGATACGCAGTATTTT
CASSPAGSGNTDTQYF
>TRBJ2-1|TRBD2|many|TRBV28
TGTGCCAGCAGATCTTCCCTGGCGGGAGGGGACTACAATGAGCAGTTCTTC
CASRSSLAGGDYNEQFF
>TRBJ2-1|-|-|TRBV6-2/TRBV6-3
TGTGCCAGCAGTAGCGGTAGCTCCTACAATGTGCAGTTCTTC
CASSSGSSYNVQFF
>TRBJ2-1|TRBD2|-|TRBV5-4
TGTGCCAGCAGCCCACAGGGACTAGACAATGAGCAGTTCTTC
CASSPQGLDNEQFF
>TRBJ1-2|-|many|TRBV18
TGTGCCAGCTCACCAAGGGGGTATGGCTACACCTTC
CASSPRGYGYTF
>TRBJ2-2|-|-|TRBV20-1
TGCAGTGCCCGAGAGGGTAACACCGGGGAGCTGTTTTTT
CSAREGNTGELFF
>TRBJ2-1|-|few|TRBV7-6
TGTGCCAGCAGCTTAGCAGAGCGGGACAATGAGCAGTTCTTC
CASSLAERDNEQFF
>TRBJ1-2|TRBD1|many|TRBV6-1
TGTGCCAGCCTAATTGGGACAGGGGGTGGAGGCTACACCTTC
CASLIGTGGGGYTF
>TRBJ1-5|-|many|TRBV28
TGTGCCAGCAGGCAGAGGACGATCAATCAGCCCCAGCATTTT
CASRQRTINQPQHF
>TRBJ2-1|-|few|TRBV18
TGTGCCAGCTCACCCGACCAGGGCTCCTACAATGAGCAGTTCTTC
CASSPDQGSYNEQFF
>TRBJ1-6|-|many|TRBV2
TGTGCCAGCAGAACAGGGACGCATTCACCCCTCCACTTT
CASRTGTHSPLHF
>TRBJ2-3|-|many|TRBV5-1
TGCGCCAGCAGCTTGGCAAGGGCCGGTACAGATACGCAGTATTTT
CASSLARAGTDTQYF
>TRBJ2-5|TRBD1|-|TRBV27
TGTGCCAGCAGTTTCATAGGGGACAGCTTACAAGAGACCCAGTACTTC
CASSFIGDSLQETQYF
>TRBJ2-3|TRBD1|few|TRBV25-1
TGTGCCAGCAAAGACAGGGCCGGGTACACAGATACGCAGTATTTT
CASKDRAGYTDTQYF
>TRBJ2-7|TRBD2|-|TRBV19
TGTGCCAGTAGTATCCCGAGCGGGAGGGGAATATACGAGCAGTACTTC
CASSIPSGRGIYEQYF
>TRBJ2-5|-|many|TRBV7-2
TGTGCCAGCAGCTTTCGTCGACAGCTTCGCCAAGAGACCCAGTACTTC
CASSFRRQLRQETQYF
>TRBJ2-1|-|-|TRBV6-2/TRBV6-3
TGTGCCAGCAGTTACAGGGCGGGAATCCACAATGAGCAGTTCTTC
CASSYRAGIHNEQFF
>TRBJ2-1|-|-|TRBV6-2/TRBV6-3
TGTGCCAGCAGTTACTCCGACTATGGATTAGATGAGCAGTTCTTC
CASSYSDYGLDEQFF
>TRBJ2-7|TRBD1|many|TRBV24-1
TGTGCCACCAGTGATACGACGGGACAGGGCGTCTACGAGCAGTACTTC
CATSDTTGQGVYEQYF
>TRBJ1-1|-|many|TRBV7-8
TGTGCCAGCAGCTTATTGTTTGGTGACACTGAAGCTTTCTTT
CASSLLFGDTEAFF
>TRBJ1-6|-|many|TRBV28
TGTGCCCTAAGTGGGTCAGGTTCACCCCTCCACTTT
CALSGSGSPLHF
>TRBJ2-7|TRBD2|few|TRBV19
TGTGCCAGTCGGAGCGGGGAGGGCCTCTACGAGCAGTACTTC
CASRSGEGLYEQYF
>TRBJ1-4|TRBD1|few|TRBV6-5
TGTGCCAGCAGTTACGCGGCGGACAGGGTCTTAGGGAAACTGTTTTTT
CASSYAADRVLGKLFF
>TRBJ2-7|TRBD2|many|TRBV3-1
TGTGCCAGCAGCCCACCAGAGACTAGCGGGAGTCGGAGCTCCTACGAGCAGTACTTC
CASSPPETSGSRSSYEQYF
>TRBJ2-3|-|many|TRBV7-2
TGTGCCAGCAGCTTACGTCCCTCAAGCACAGATACGCAGTATTTT
CASSLRPSSTDTQYF
>TRBJ2-3|-|many|TRBV11-1
TGTGCCAGCAGCTATAGGGCACGGGTACAGTATTTT
CASSYRARVQYF
>TRBJ2-7|-|-|TRBV4-3
TGCGCCAGCAGCCAAGATTGGGGGGACAGAGGCTCCTACGAGCAGTACTTC
CASSQDWGDRGSYEQYF
>TRBJ1-1|-|-|TRBV6-1
TGTGCCAGCAGTGAGAACCGGGGTGAAGCTTTCTTT
CASSENRGEAFF
>TRBJ2-7|TRBD2|many|TRBV6-1
TGTGCCAGCAGTGTTGTGACTAGCGGGAGTTTGTCCTACGAGCAGTACTTC
CASSVVTSGSLSYEQYF
>TRBJ1-2|-|-|TRBV4-2
TGTGCCAGCAGCCACCCCAAACAGGGCTCTGACTATGGCTACACCTTC
CASSHPKQGSDYGYTF
>TRBJ1-1|-|many|TRBV5-6
TGTGCCAGCAGCTGGGGAGTGCTGAACACTGAAGCTTTCTTT
CASSWGVLNTEAFF